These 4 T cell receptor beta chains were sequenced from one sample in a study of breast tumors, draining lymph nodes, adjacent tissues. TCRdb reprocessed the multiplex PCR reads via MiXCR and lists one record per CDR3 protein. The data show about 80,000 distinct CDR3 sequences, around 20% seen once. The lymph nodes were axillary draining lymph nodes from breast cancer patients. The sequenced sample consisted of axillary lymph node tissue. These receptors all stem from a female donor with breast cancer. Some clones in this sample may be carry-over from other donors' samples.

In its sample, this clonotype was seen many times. Written as DNA, the CDR3 is TGTGCCAGCAGTTACTCGATTGGTAGCGGGAGAGGATACGAGCAGTACTTC. Translating gives CASSYSIGSGRGYEQYF. The V gene is TRBV6-5, the J gene TRBJ2-7; TRBD2 matches at 9 bases. This CDR3 has 17 amino acids. The trim removed 0 bases at V and 4 bases at J, leaving 10 bases unmatched. From germline, CDR1 is MNHEY and CDR2 SVGAGI.

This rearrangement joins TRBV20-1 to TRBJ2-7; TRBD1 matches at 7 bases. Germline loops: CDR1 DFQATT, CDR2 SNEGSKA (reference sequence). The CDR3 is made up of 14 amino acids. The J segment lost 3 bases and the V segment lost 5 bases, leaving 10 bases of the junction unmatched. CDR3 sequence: CSAYATTGLYEQYF. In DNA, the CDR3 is TGCAGTGCTTACGCGACGACAGGGCTCTACGAGCAGTACTTC.

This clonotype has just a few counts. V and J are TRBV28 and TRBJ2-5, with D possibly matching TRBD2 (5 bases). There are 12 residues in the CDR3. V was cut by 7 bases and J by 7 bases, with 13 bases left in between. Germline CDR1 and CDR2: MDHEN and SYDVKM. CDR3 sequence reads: CASMTYGGTQYF. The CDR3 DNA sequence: TGTGCCAGCATGACTTACGGAGGGACCCAGTACTTC.

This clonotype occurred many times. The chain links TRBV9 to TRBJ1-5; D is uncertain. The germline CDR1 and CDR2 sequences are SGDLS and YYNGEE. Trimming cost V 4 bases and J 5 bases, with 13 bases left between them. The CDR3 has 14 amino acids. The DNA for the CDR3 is TGTGCCAGCAGCCCTACGACCGGGTATCAGCCCCAGCATTTT. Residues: CASSPTTGYQPQHF.